Below, 17 T cell receptor beta chains from the same sample are listed, as sequenced in a study of blood T cell repertoires in COVID-19. Sequencing used immunoSEQ multiplex PCR; TCRdb keeps in-frame clones, though not all of them. The table includes hundreds of thousands of clones, about 88% detected once. The sequenced sample was peripheral blood. The receptor set was obtained from a woman aged 40 to 50 who had recovered from COVID-19.

The rearrangement uses TRBV6-5 and TRBJ2-4; 7 bases line up with TRBD1. V was pared by 4 bases and J by 3 bases, with 6 bases of the junction left unmatched. In germline, CDR1 is MNHEY, CDR2 SVGAGI. There are 15 residues in the CDR3. CDR3: CASSSRGLGKNIQYF. CDR3 nucleotides: TGTGCCAGCAGTTCAAGGGGGCTAGGCAAAAACATTCAGTACTTC.

The rearrangement uses TRBV19 and TRBJ2-7, with D possibly being TRBD1 (5 bases). This CDR3 spans 14 amino acids. Trimming cost V 4 bases and J 1 base, with 11 bases left between them. CDR1 is LNHDA, CDR2 SQIVND, per germline (reference sequence). Written as DNA, the CDR3 is TGTGCCAGTAGTAAGACAGCCCCTTCCTACGAGCAGTACTTC. It is translated as CASSKTAPSYEQYF. Looking up the rest from reference TRBV19 and TRBJ2-7 gives the full variable domain: DGGITQSPKYLFRKEGQNVTLSCEQNLNHDAMYWYRQDPGQGLRLIYYSQIVNDFQKGDIAEGYSVSREKKESFPLTVTSAQKNPTAFYLCASSKTAPSYEQYFGPGTRLTVT.

About this clone itself: Other DNA sequences in the same sample also yield this CDR3. The chain links TRBV30 to TRBJ1-2, with no clear D. Trimming took off 2 bases at V and 4 bases at J, with 5 bases between the two ends. There are 11 residues in the CDR3. CDR1 and CDR2 from the germline V gene are GTSNPN and SVGIG (reference sequence). The CDR3: CAWSPGYGYTF. The CDR3 DNA reads TGTGCCTGGAGTCCGGGCTATGGCTACACCTTC.

The chain uses TRBV3-1 (or the pseudogene TRBV3-2) and TRBJ2-1; 11 nucleotides line up with TRBD2. Germline assignment: CDR1 LGHDT and CDR2 YNNKEL (reference sequence). Losses at the gene ends were 4 bases for V and 4 bases for J; bases not matched to a gene: 9. The CDR3 runs 17 residues. The CDR3 is CASSPPPGTSGYNEQFF. The DNA for the CDR3 is TGTGCCAGCAGCCCCCCCCCTGGGACTAGCGGTTACAATGAGCAGTTCTTC.

The rearrangement uses TRBV14 and TRBJ2-1; tentative D call: TRBD1 (6 bases). Trimming stripped 8 bases from V and 4 bases from J, with 15 bases between. CDR3 length: 14 residues. Germline assignment: CDR1 SGHDN and CDR2 FVKESK. The CDR3 DNA reads TGTGCCAGCCGCAACAGGGAAACGTACAATGAGCAGTTCTTC. This translates into CASRNRETYNEQFF.

In this sample, this clone turned up once. The rearrangement links TRBV27 to TRBJ1-1; D gene ambiguous. Trimming took off 4 bases at V and 1 base at J, with 10 bases between the two ends. Germline assignment: CDR1 MNHEY and CDR2 SMNVEV (reference sequence). The CDR3 contains 14 residues. CDR3 in amino acids: CASSSNLQNTEAFF. The CDR3, as DNA: TGTGCCAGCAGTTCTAACCTCCAGAACACTGAAGCTTTCTTT.

The chain joins TRBV4-3 to TRBJ2-2; TRBD1 matches 7 bases. Germline values: CDR1 LGHNA, CDR2 YSLEER. The trim removed 0 bases at V and 4 bases at J, leaving 5 bases unmatched. The CDR3 runs to 16 residues. CDR3: CASSQDTSGGTGELFF. DNA for the CDR3: TGCGCCAGCAGCCAAGATACGTCAGGGGGCACCGGGGAGCTGTTTTTT.

The chain combines TRBV7-2 with TRBJ1-2, with a tentative D call TRBD1 (6 bases). With 1 base removed from V and 5 bases from J, the gap between germline ends came to 11 bases. Germline-derived CDR1 and CDR2 are SGHTA and FQGNSA. The CDR3 covers 14 residues. The CDR3 DNA sequence: TGTGCCAGCAGCTTAGACGGGGGGCTATATGGCTACACCTTC. Amino acid sequence: CASSLDGGLYGYTF.

This clone was seen just once. The genes are TRBV10-3 and TRBJ1-5; maybe TRBD1 (6 bases). The V end was cut by 8 bases, the J end by 5 bases, with 19 bases between. CDR1 is ENHRY, CDR2 SYGVKD, per germline. The CDR3 has 15 residues. The CDR3 loop is CAIGVGAPTYQPQHF. In nucleotides, the CDR3 is TGTGCCATCGGGGTGGGGGCCCCAACCTATCAGCCCCAGCATTTT.

J is TRBJ2-3 and V is TRBV2; 7 bases align to TRBD2. J was trimmed by 2 bases and V by 3 bases; bases with no gene match: 14. The germline gives CDR1 SNHLY, CDR2 FYNNEI. This CDR3 is built from 18 residues. CDR3 sequence: CASSEGRFGGRNTDTQYF. CDR3 sequence (DNA): TGTGCCAGCAGTGAGGGGAGGTTCGGCGGGAGAAACACAGATACGCAGTATTTT.

The chain carries TRBV13 and TRBJ2-2; D is unresolved. The CDR3 has 14 residues. Trimming took off 5 bases at V and 4 bases at J, with 11 bases between the two ends. Germline V gives CDR1 PRHDT, CDR2 FYEKMQ (reference sequence). CDR3 coding DNA: TGTGCCAGCAGCGGGCAGGCCCTCACCGGGGAGCTGTTTTTT. It codes for CASSGQALTGELFF.

This chain uses TRBV19 with TRBJ1-1; a weak D match, TRBD1 (5 bases). This CDR3 comprises 13 residues. Germline CDR1 is LNHDA and CDR2 is SQIVND (reference sequence). Trimming took off 6 bases at V and 0 bases at J, with 8 bases between the two ends. CDR3 region: CASRATVNTEAFF. DNA of the CDR3: TGTGCCAGTAGGGCGACAGTGAACACTGAAGCTTTCTTT.

This rearrangement joins TRBV11-2 to TRBJ2-7, with 9 bases that match TRBD1. Trimming at V came to 2 bases and at J to 2 bases, leaving 7 bases not matched to a gene. CDR1 and CDR2 from the germline V gene are SGHAT and FQNNGV. This CDR3 spans 16 amino acids. Here the CDR3 DNA reads TGTGCCAGCAGCTTATGGGGACAGGGCCCTACCTACGAGCAGTACTTC. This translates into CASSLWGQGPTYEQYF.

This sequence joins TRBV5-1 and TRBJ2-3; possibly TRBD2 for D (5 bases). Germline CDR1 reads SGHRS; CDR2 reads YFSETQ. Trimming stripped 0 bases from V and 3 bases from J, with 8 bases between. The CDR3 has 14 residues. The CDR3 is CASSLDRGTDTQYF. The CDR3 region has the DNA TGCGCCAGCAGCTTGGACCGCGGGACAGATACGCAGTATTTT.

The rearrangement uses TRBV21-1 and TRBJ2-1; no check of the table's D call, TRBD1, against the DNA was made. TRBV21-1 is deemed a pseudogene. This CDR3 contains 13 residues. In DNA, the CDR3 is TGTGCCGGACAGGGTCGATGTTGGGATGAGCAGTTCTTC. As protein: CAGQGRCWDEQFF.

This rearrangement joins TRBV7-8 to TRBJ1-5; 8 bases are shared with TRBD1. Germline CDR1 and CDR2: SGHVS and FQNEAQ. Trimming removed 4 bases from V and 3 bases from J; junction bases left unmatched: 5. The CDR3 spans 15 residues. CDR3 bases: TGTGCCAGCAGCTCCCCAGGGGGCGCCAATCAGCCCCAGCATTTT. Protein: CASSSPGGANQPQHF.

The chain recombines TRBV19 with TRBJ1-4; 7 bases are shared with TRBD1. V gave up 5 bases and J gave up 4 bases; unmatched junction bases: 7. Germline V gene lookup returns CDR1 LNHDA and CDR2 SQIVND (reference sequence). The CDR3 has 15 residues. Here the CDR3 reads CASSSTTGFNEKLFF. CDR3 sequence (DNA): TGTGCCAGTAGTTCAACGACAGGGTTTAATGAAAAACTGTTTTTT. Full variable domain (missing parts from reference TRBV19 and TRBJ1-4): DGGITQSPKYLFRKEGQNVTLSCEQNLNHDAMYWYRQDPGQGLRLIYYSQIVNDFQKGDIAEGYSVSREKKESFPLTVTSAQKNPTAFYLCASSSTTGFNEKLFFGSGTQLSVL.